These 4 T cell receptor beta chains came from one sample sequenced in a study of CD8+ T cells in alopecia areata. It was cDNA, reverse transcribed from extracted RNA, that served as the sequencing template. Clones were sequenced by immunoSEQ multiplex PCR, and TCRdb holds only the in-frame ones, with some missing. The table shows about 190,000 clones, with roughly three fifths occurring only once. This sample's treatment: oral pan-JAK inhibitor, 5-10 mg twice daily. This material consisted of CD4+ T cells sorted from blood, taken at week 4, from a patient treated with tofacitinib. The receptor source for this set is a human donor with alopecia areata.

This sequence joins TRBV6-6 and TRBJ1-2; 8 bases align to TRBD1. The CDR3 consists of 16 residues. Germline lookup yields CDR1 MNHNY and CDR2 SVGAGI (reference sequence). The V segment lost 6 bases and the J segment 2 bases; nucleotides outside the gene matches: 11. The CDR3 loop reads CASSAGGADRNYGYTF. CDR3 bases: TGTGCCAGCAGCGCAGGGGGCGCGGATCGGAACTATGGCTACACCTTC.

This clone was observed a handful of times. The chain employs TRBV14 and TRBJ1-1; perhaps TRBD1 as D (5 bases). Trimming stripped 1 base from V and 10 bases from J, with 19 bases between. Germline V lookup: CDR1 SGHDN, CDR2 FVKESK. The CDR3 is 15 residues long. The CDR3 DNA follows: TGTGCCAGCAGCCAAGGTTCGACAGATAGGTATTCAGCTTTCTTT. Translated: CASSQGSTDRYSAFF.

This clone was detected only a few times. CDR3 amino acids: CASRTTSGANTGELFF. DNA for the CDR3: TGCGCCAGCAGGACTACTAGCGGGGCGAACACCGGGGAGCTGTTTTTT. The V call is TRBV10-2, the J call TRBJ2-2, with 10 bases that match TRBD2. The CDR3 runs 16 residues. J was trimmed by 0 bases and V by 6 bases; bases with no gene match: 4. The germline CDR1 and CDR2 sequences are WSHSY and SAAADI.

CDR3 region: CASSGLAGPPGELFF. CDR3 DNA: TGTGCCAGCAGCGGACTAGCGGGGCCTCCCGGGGAGCTGTTTTTT. V gene TRBV6-5 combines with J gene TRBJ2-2; 12 positions agree with TRBD2. The V gene's germline CDR1 is MNHEY and CDR2 SVGAGI. Trimming took 6 bases from V and 6 from J; bases not matched to a gene: 5. The CDR3 runs to 15 residues.